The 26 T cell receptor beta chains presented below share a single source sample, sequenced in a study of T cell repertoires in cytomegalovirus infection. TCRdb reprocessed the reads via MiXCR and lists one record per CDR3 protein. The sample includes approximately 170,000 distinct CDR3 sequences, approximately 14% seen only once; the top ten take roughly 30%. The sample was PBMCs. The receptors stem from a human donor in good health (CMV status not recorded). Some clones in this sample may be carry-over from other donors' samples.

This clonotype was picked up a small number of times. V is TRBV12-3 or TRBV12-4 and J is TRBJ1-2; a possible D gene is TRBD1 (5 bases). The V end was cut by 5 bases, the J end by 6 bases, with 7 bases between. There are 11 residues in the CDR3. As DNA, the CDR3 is TGTGCCAGCAGTAGGGACCATGGCTACACCTTC. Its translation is CASSRDHGYTF.

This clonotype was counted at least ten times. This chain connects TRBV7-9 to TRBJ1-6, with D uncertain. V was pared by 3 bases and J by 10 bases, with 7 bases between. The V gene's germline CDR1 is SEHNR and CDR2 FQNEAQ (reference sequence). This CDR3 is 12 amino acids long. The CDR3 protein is CASSFERSPLHF. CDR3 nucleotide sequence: TGTGCCAGCAGCTTCGAACGATCACCCCTCCACTTT. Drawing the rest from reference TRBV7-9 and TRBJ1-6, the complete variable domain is DTGVSQNPRHKITKRGQNVTFRCDPISEHNRLYWYRQTLGQGPEFLTYFQNEAQLEKSRLLSDRFSAERPKGSFSTLEIQRTEQGDSAMYLCASSFERSPLHFGNGTRLTVT.

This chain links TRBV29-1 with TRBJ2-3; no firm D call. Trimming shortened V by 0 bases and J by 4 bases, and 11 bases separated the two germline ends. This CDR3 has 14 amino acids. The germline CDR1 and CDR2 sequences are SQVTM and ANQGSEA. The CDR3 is CSVEDLRGSDTQYF. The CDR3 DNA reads TGCAGCGTTGAAGATCTACGAGGATCAGATACGCAGTATTTT.

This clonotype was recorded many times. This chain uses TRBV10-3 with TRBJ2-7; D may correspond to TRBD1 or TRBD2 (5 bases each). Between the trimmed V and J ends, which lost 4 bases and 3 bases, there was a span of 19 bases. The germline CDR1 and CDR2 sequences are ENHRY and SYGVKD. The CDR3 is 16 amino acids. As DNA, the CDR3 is TGTGCCATCAGTGGGACGGGTGGGGGATCTCTCTACGAGCAGTACTTC. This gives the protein CAISGTGGGSLYEQYF.

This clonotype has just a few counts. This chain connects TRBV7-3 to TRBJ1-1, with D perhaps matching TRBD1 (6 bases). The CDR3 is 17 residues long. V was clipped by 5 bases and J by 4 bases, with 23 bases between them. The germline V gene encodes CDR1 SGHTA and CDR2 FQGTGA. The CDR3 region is CASSPSGGGAGLTEAFF. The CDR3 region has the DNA TGTGCCAGCAGCCCCTCTGGAGGGGGGGCAGGACTCACTGAAGCTTTCTTT.

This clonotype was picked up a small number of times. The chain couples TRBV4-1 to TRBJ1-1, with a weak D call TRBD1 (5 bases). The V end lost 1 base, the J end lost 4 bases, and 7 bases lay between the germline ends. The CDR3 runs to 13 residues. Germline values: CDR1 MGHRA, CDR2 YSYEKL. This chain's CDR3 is CASSQVRGTEAFF. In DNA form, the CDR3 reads TGCGCCAGCAGCCAAGTGAGGGGCACTGAAGCTTTCTTT.

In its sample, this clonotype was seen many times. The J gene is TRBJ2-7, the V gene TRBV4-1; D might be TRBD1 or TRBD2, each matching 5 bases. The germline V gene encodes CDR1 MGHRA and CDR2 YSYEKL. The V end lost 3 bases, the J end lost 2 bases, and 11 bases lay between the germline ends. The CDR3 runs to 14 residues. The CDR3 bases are TGCGCCAGCAGCCAGGGGACGGGGACCTACGAGCAGTACTTC. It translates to CASSQGTGTYEQYF.

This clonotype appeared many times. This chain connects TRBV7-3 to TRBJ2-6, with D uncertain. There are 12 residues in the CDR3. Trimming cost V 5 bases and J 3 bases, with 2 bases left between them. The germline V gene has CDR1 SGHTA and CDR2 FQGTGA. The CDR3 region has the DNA TGTGCCAGCAGCAATGGGGCCAACGTCCTGACTTTC. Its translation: CASSNGANVLTF.

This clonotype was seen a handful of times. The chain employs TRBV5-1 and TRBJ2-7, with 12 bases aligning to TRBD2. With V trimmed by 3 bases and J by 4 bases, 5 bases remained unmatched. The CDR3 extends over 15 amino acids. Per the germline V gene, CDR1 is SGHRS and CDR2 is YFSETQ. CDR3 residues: CASSSTGLAGYEQYF. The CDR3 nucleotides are TGCGCCAGCAGCTCGACGGGACTAGCGGGTTACGAGCAGTACTTC.

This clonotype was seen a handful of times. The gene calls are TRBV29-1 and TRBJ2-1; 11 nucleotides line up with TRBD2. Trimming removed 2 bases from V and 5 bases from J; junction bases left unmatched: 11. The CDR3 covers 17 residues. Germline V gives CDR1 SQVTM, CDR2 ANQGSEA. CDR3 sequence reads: CSVERGGTSGLNNEQFF. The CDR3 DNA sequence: TGCAGCGTTGAAAGGGGGGGGACTAGCGGCCTAAACAATGAGCAGTTCTTC.

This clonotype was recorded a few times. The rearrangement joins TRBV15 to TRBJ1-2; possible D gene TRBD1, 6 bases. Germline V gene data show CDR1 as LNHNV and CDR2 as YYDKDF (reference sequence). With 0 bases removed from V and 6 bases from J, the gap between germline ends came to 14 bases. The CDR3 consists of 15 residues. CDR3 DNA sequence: TGTGCCACCAGCAGAGAGCCCCAGGGGCTGGATGGCTACACCTTC. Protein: CATSREPQGLDGYTF.

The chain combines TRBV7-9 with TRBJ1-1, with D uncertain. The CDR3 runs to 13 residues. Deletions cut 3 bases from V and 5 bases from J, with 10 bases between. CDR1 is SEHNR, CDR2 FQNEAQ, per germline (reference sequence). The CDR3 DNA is TGTGCCAGCAGCTTTGGGGTGGAGACTGAAGCTTTCTTT. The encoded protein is CASSFGVETEAFF.

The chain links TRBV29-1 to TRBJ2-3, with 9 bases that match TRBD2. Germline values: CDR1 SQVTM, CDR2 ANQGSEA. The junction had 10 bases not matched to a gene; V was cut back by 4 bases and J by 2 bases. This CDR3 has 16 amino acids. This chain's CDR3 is CSVAGLALYNTDTQYF. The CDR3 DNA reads TGCAGCGTTGCGGGACTAGCCCTCTACAACACAGATACGCAGTATTTT.

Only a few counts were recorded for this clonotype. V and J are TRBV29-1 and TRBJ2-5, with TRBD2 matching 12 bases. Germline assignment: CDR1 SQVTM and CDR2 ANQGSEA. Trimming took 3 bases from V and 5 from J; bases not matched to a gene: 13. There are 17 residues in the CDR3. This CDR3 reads CSVDWGLTSGSYETQYF. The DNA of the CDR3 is TGCAGCGTTGATTGGGGCCTGACTAGCGGGAGTTACGAGACCCAGTACTTC. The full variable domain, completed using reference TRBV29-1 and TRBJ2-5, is SAVISQKPSRDICQRGTSLTIQCQVDSQVTMMFWYRQQPGQSLTLIATANQGSEATYESGFVIDKFPISRPNLTFSTLTVSNMSPEDSSIYLCSVDWGLTSGSYETQYFGPGTRLLVL.

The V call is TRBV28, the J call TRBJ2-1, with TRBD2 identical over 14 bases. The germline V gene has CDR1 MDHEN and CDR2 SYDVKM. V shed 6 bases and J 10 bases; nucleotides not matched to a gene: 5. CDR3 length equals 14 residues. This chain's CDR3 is CASSRLAGGNEQFF. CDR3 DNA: TGTGCCAGCAGCCGACTAGCGGGAGGGAACGAGCAGTTCTTC.

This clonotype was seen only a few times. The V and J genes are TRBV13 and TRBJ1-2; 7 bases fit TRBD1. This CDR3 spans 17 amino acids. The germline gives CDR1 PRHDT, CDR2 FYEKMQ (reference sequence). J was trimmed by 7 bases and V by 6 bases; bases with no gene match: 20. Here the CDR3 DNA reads TGTGCCAGCAGTTTCCCGAGGGGGCGAATTTTTTCGGGTGGCTACACCTTC. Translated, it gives CASSFPRGRIFSGGYTF. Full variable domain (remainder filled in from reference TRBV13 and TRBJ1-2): AAGVIQSPRHLIKEKRETATLKCYPIPRHDTVYWYQQGPGQDPQFLISFYEKMQSDKGSIPDRFSAQQFSDYHSELNMSSLELGDSALYFCASSFPRGRIFSGGYTFGSGTRLTVV.

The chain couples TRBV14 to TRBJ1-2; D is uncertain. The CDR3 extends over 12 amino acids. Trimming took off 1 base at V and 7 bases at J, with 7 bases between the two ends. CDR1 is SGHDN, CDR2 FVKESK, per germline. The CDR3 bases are TGTGCCAGCAGCCAAGCCTTCGTTGGCTACACCTTC. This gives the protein CASSQAFVGYTF.

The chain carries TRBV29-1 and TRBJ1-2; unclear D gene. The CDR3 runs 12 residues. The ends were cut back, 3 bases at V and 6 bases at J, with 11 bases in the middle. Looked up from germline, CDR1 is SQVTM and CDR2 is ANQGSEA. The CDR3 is CSVESGRDGYTF. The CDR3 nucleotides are TGCAGCGTTGAGTCCGGGAGGGATGGCTACACCTTC.

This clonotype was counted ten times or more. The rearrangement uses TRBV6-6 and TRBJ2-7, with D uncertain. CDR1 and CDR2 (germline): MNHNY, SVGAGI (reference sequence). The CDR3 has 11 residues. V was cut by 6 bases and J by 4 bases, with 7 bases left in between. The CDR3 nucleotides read TGTGCCAGCAGCCCTAAGTACGAGCAGTACTTC. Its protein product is CASSPKYEQYF.

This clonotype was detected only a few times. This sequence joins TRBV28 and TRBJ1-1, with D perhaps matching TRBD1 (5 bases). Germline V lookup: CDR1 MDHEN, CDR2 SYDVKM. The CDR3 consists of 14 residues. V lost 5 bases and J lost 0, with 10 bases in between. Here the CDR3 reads CASSDSLMNTEAFF. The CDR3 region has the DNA TGTGCCAGCAGTGACAGCCTCATGAACACTGAAGCTTTCTTT.

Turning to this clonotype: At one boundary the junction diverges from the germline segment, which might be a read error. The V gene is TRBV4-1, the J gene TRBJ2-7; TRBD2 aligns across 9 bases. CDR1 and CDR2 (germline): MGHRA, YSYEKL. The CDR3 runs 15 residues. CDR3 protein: CASSQLTSGPREQYF. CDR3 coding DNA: TGTGCCAGCAGCCAACTAACTAGCGGGCCCCGGGAGCAGTACTTC.

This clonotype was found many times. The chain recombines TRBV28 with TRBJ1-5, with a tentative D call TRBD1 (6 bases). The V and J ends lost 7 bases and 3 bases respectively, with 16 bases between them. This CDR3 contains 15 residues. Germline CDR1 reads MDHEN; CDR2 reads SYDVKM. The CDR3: CASMIGGQTNQPQHF. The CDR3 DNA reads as TGTGCCAGCATGATCGGGGGCCAGACCAATCAGCCCCAGCATTTT.

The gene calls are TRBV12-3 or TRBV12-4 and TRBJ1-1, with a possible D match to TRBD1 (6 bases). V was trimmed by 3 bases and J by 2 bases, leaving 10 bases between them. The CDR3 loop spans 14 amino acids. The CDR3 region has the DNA TGTGCCAGCAGTTTTCAGGGGCCCAACACTGAAGCTTTCTTT. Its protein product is CASSFQGPNTEAFF.

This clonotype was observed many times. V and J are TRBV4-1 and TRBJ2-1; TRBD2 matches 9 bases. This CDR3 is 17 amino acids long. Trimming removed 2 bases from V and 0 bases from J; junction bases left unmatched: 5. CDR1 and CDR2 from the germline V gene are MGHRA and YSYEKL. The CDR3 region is CASSQRSGGPSYNEQFF. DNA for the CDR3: TGCGCCAGCAGCCAAAGGAGCGGGGGGCCCTCCTACAATGAGCAGTTCTTC.

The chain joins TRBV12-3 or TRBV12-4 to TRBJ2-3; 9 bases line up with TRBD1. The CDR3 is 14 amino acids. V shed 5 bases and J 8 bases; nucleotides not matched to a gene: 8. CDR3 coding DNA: TGTGCCAGCAGTCGGGACAGGGCAATTGGTACGCAGTATTTT. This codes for CASSRDRAIGTQYF.

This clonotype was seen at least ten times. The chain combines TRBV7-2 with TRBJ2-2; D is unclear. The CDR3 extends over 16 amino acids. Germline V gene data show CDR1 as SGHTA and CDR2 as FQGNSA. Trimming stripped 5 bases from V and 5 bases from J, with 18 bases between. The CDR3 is CASSLTPRAPTGELFF. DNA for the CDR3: TGTGCCAGCAGCCTAACTCCACGGGCACCTACCGGGGAGCTGTTTTTT.